The present T cell receptor (beta chain) was sequenced within a study of blood T cell repertoires in COVID-19. In the study overall: Sources were T cells, B-cell-depleted T cells, or PBMCs; the material itself was cDNA or gDNA.

Authors' processing steps: Using reference gene primer amplification, nucleated cell counts were estimated. The protocol was immunoSEQ multiplex PCR, while the TCRdb copy is restricted to in-frame clones and leaves out a portion. V, J and clone size are taken as reported in that table, and D and trimming were inferred from the DNA itself. The sample records around 400,000 clones, roughly 91% being singletons. The study counted Cohort 3 donors as recovered given two negative PCRs, clearance, or symptom resolution. V trimming: 1 base; J trimming: 4 bases; junction bases outside the gene matches: 9. This CDR3 is built from 16 residues. Germline CDR1 and CDR2: SGHNT and YYREEE (reference sequence).

The sequenced material came from PBMCs or T cells enriched from blood (not recorded which). This chain links TRBV5-4 with TRBJ2-5; 8 bases are shared with TRBD2. The TCR sequence derives from a woman aged 25-40 years who had recovered from COVID-19. CDR3 amino acids: CASSLWSREDTETQYF. CDR3 sequence (DNA): TGTGCCAGCAGCTTGTGGTCGCGGGAGGATACAGAGACCCAGTACTTC. The variable domain in full, completed from reference TRBV5-4 and TRBJ2-5, reads ETGVTQSPTHLIKTRGQQVTLRCSSQSGHNTVSWYQQALGQGPQFIFQYYREEENGRGNFPPRFSGLQFPNYSSELNVNALELDDSALYLCASSLWSREDTETQYFGPGTRLLVL.